The T cell receptor (beta chain) described here comes from a study of T cells in Graves' hyperthyroidism and ophthalmopathy (dated by TCRdb to about 2019). At the level of the whole study: Peripheral blood samples were taken at initial diagnosis, before any treatment was given. To identify TCR V-J signatures that set the groups apart, the researchers used a discovery cohort of 100 patients, made up of fewer than 50 with Graves' ophthalmopathy and approximately 57 with stable Graves' hyperthyroidism. Prospective prediction of ophthalmopathy was tested in an independent validation cohort consisting of 18 hyperthyroidism patients and about 17 patients who later progressed to ophthalmopathy. The 100 discovery patients were randomly split 7:3 into training and test sets. The study also compared thyroid tissue and blood T-cell repertoires from over 5 Graves' hyperthyroidism patients. Following sampling, methimazole starting at 30 mg daily was given to hyperthyroidism patients, and high-dose intravenous methylprednisolone was given to ophthalmopathy patients. TCR Vbeta CDR3 sequencing of 130 to 150 peripheral blood samples (approximately 44 ophthalmopathy, around 80 hyperthyroidism and approximately 17 progressor patients) is reported in the paper. Summary of the overall study and its limitations: Sample size was not statistically predetermined, and investigators were not blinded to group allocation. Ophthalmopathy was separated from stable hyperthyroidism by a 13 V-J signature model, with approximately 86% sensitivity and about 81% specificity obtained in cross-validation and 80%/75% obtained in testing. In validation, the model predicted progression to ophthalmopathy with just under 71% sensitivity and roughly 75% specificity, a median of about six months before onset. Blood samples also contained most of the expanded thyroid clonotypes (frequency above 0.001), which suggests that blood repertoires may reflect thyroid immune responses.

In its sample, this clonotype was seen many times. Its binding antigen is unknown. Base quality data are lacking; no much larger clone is found one base away. Ophthalmopathy patients had moderately to severely active disease, with a Clinical Activity Score of 3 or more, a NOSPECS grade of 4 or more, and a disease duration of less than 3 months. Exclusion was applied to patients with uncontrolled infections, other autoimmune diseases, pregnancy or lactation. Diagnoses were established on the basis of clinical symptoms, serum thyroxine and TRAb, thyroid ultrasound, and orbital computed tomography. PBMCs were isolated from 7.5 to 10 ml of fresh peripheral blood by Ficoll-Paque density gradient centrifugation. Trizol reagent was used to extract total RNA, and RNA quality was then checked on an Agilent 2100 Bioanalyzer. The germline V gene encodes CDR1 MNHNS and CDR2 SASEGT. The junction shows trimming of 6 bases on V and 5 bases on J, plus 19 bases between the germline ends. The CDR3 contains 15 residues, cysteine and phenylalanine counted. The sequence is cut down to CDR3 DNA, 45 bases in frame from base 1.

The TCR beta CDR3 regions were amplified from RNA transcripts. The first round of RT-PCR for the TCR CDR3 was performed with the HTBI primer set and the Qiagen OneStep RT-PCR kit. A second multiplex PCR round built the libraries, followed by size selection and purification. Paired-end sequencing of the libraries was performed with 100 bp reads on an Illumina HiSeq2000. The authors processed their data as follows. Raw data were processed with SOAPnuke, discarding reads with adapters, uncalled bases, mean Phred below 15, or no exact constant-primer or identifier match. COPE v1.2.5 was used to merge the high-quality paired reads, and each unique nucleotide sequence was defined as a clonotype. Clonotypes were aligned to IMGT TRBV, TRBD and TRBJ reference segments using MiTCR v1.1. The analysis was restricted to V-J combinations with a frequency above 0.0001, which together covered 99% to 99.2% of the repertoires. A TCS score was defined as the ratio between F50 (clonal expansion) and ExV (chaos), using BLOSUM62-based TCRdist between CDR3 peptides within each V-J. Welch's t-statistics and random forest reduced roughly 500 V-J features to about 12, which were used in a naive Bayes classifier (R e1071). TCRdb trimmed public reads at Q25 via fastp, called clones via MiXCR and kept in-frame beta chains. Each CDR3 protein appears once, grouped with its most common genes and DNA. These V and J calls are TCRdb output, not the study's own analysis. The sample contains 390,000 or so distinct CDR3 sequences, around 15% of them found a single time. The ten largest clones capture under 15% of the sample.

The rearrangement joined TRBV6-1 to TRBJ1-1; TRBD1 is a weak D gene call, 6 bases matching. The sample consisted of blood. The receptor's source is a man younger than 35 with Graves' ophthalmopathy. The bases read TGTGCCAGCAGACCCGGTCCTACTCAGGGGACTGAAGCTTTCTTT. Protein translation: CASRPGPTQGTEAFF.